One and the same sample provided the 11 T cell receptor beta chains below, sequenced in a study of T cell repertoires in cytomegalovirus infection. TCRdb passed the reads through MiXCR, listing each CDR3 protein once. The table has hundreds of thousands of distinct CDR3 sequences, more than 20% seen once; the top ten hold approximately 8.2%. Sequencing was carried out using CD8+ T cells from PBMCs. These receptors were taken from a human donor in good health (CMV status not recorded). Some clones in this sample may be carry-over from other donors' samples.

This clonotype was counted many times. This chain's CDR3 is CATGAFNEQFF. The CDR3 bases are TGTGCCACAGGGGCATTCAATGAGCAGTTCTTC. This chain uses TRBV12-3 or TRBV12-4 with TRBJ2-1; TRBD1 might be the D (6 bases). Deletions cut 10 bases from V and 6 bases from J, with 10 bases between. The CDR3 covers 11 residues.

Comments on this clonotype: Given the absence of the conserved phenylalanine or tryptophan at the CDR3 end, a read error is likely. V is TRBV5-6 and J is TRBJ2-1, with no clear D. V was trimmed by 0 bases and J by 0 bases, leaving 7 bases between them. The length of the CDR3 is 15 residues. The germline CDR1 and CDR2 sequences are SGHDT and YYEEEE. The CDR3 loop reads CASSLGRSSYNEQFS. Written as DNA, the CDR3 is TGTGCCAGCAGCTTGGGGCGCAGCTCCTACAATGAGCAGTTCTCC.

Of note for this clonotype: A read error may explain this, as a much larger clone is one base away. The final CDR3 position lacks the conserved phenylalanine or tryptophan, pointing to a likely read error. The gene calls are TRBV7-2 and TRBJ2-7, with TRBD1 matching over 7 bases. Losses at the gene ends were 2 bases for V and 2 bases for J; bases not matched to a gene: 24. This CDR3 comprises 21 residues. Germline assignment: CDR1 SGHTA and CDR2 FQGNSA. In DNA, the CDR3 is TGTGCCAGCAGCTTACCCGGATGGGCGAGTGATGACAGGGCTAAACCCTACGAGCAGTACTTG. It yields the protein CASSLPGWASDDRAKPYEQYL.

This clonotype turned up a few times. The chain is built from TRBV7-6 and TRBJ1-4, with 7 bases identical to TRBD1. This CDR3 region has 15 residues. V was pared by 6 bases and J by 5 bases, with 9 bases of the junction left unmatched. CDR1 and CDR2 from the germline V gene are SGHVS and FNYEAQ. The CDR3 region is CASSSYRDRNEKLFF. The DNA for the CDR3 is TGTGCCAGCAGTTCATACCGGGACAGAAATGAAAAACTGTTTTTT.

This clonotype was counted many times. The chain has TRBV4-1 and TRBJ2-1; D is perhaps TRBD1 (5 bases). The V gene lost 0 bases and the J gene lost 8 bases, with 17 bases spanning the gap. Germline V gene lookup returns CDR1 MGHRA and CDR2 YSYEKL. The CDR3 runs to 16 residues. CDR3 amino acids: CASSQESGQIIDEQFF. The CDR3 DNA reads as TGCGCCAGCAGCCAAGAGTCAGGACAAATAATCGATGAGCAGTTCTTC.

In its sample, this clonotype was seen a few times. This chain connects TRBV6-2 or TRBV6-3 to TRBJ2-1; D not certain. CDR1 is MNHEY, CDR2 SVGEGT, per germline. The CDR3 has 14 residues. V dropped 7 bases and J dropped 5 bases, with 15 bases sitting between them. CDR3 nucleotides: TGTGCCAGCATTTATGACACGCTTCACAATGAGCAGTTCTTC. Residues: CASIYDTLHNEQFF.

This clonotype was seen a few times. The chain couples TRBV6-6 to TRBJ2-3; 8 nucleotides agree with TRBD2. V trimming: 5 bases; J trimming: 5 bases; junction bases outside the gene matches: 9. There are 15 residues in the CDR3. Looked up from germline, CDR1 is MNHNY and CDR2 is SVGAGI (reference sequence). Here the CDR3 DNA reads TGTGCCAGCAGTCCCTTCGGGGGGGCCGTAGATACGCAGTATTTT. Amino acids: CASSPFGGAVDTQYF.

This clonotype turned up a few times. The V gene is TRBV6-5, the J gene TRBJ2-2; perhaps TRBD1 as D (6 bases). Trimming removed 7 bases at V and 1 base at J, with 10 bases between. Per the germline V gene, CDR1 is MNHEY and CDR2 is SVGAGI. CDR3 length: 14 amino acids. Written as DNA, the CDR3 is TGTGCCAGCAAGCCGACAGGGAACACCGGGGAGCTGTTTTTT. This sequence encodes CASKPTGNTGELFF.

The chain recombines TRBV25-1 with TRBJ1-6; D ambiguous. V was shortened by 5 bases and J by 8 bases, with 16 bases between the two germline ends. The V gene's germline CDR1 is MGHDK and CDR2 SYGVNS. The CDR3 contains 15 residues. The CDR3, as DNA: TGTGCCAGCAGTCGCAGTGGGAATCAGCATTCACCCCTCCACTTT. It encodes CASSRSGNQHSPLHF.

In this sample, this clonotype turned up a few times. The rearrangement joins TRBV14 to TRBJ1-4, with D unclear. CDR1 SGHDN and CDR2 FVKESK come from the germline V gene. V lost 3 bases and J 6 bases, leaving 11 bases between the germline ends. This CDR3 is 14 amino acids long. CDR3 DNA: TGTGCCAGCAGCCAGCAGCCAACGGATGAAAAACTGTTTTTT. Its protein is CASSQQPTDEKLFF. Variable domain in full (rest from reference TRBV14 and TRBJ1-4): EAGVTQFPSHSVIEKGQTVTLRCDPISGHDNLYWYRRVMGKEIKFLLHFVKESKQDESGMPNNRFLAERTGGTYSTLKVQPAELEDSGVYFCASSQQPTDEKLFFGSGTQLSVL.

This clonotype occurred many times. V gene TRBV28 combines with J gene TRBJ2-3; tentative D call: TRBD2 (5 bases). This CDR3 comprises 15 residues. V gave up 3 bases and J gave up 1 base, with 11 bases separating them. Germline CDR1 MDHEN, CDR2 SYDVKM. The CDR3 reads CASSFRTGGTDTQYF. CDR3 coding DNA: TGTGCCAGCAGTTTTCGGACTGGAGGCACAGATACGCAGTATTTT.